What follows is one TCR beta chain and its context. Libraries were prepared by immunoSEQ multiplex PCR; TCRdb keeps only in-frame clonotypes and omits some of them. The table records fewer than 70,000 clones, 80% to 95% of them present only once. This entry belongs to a study of T cell changes during pregnancy in multiple sclerosis. Germline-derived CDR1 and CDR2 are SGHDT and YYEEEE. V shed 4 bases and J shed 1 base, with 8 bases lying between them. The CDR3 consists of 13 residues. This TCR derives from a female donor with multiple sclerosis, enrolled in a pregnancy study. The gene calls are TRBV5-6 and TRBJ1-1; D call uncertain. The starting material was peripheral blood, obtained in the second trimester of pregnancy. The CDR3 reads CASSLTPNTEAFF. CDR3 in DNA: TGTGCCAGCAGCCTGACACCGAACACTGAAGCTTTCTTT.